The 21 T cell receptor beta chains below were found in one sample sequenced in a study of T cell responses to AZD1222 COVID-19 vaccine. The table came from immunoSEQ multiplex PCR; TCRdb's copy has only in-frame clones and leaves some out. The sample carries over 100,000 clones, 86% recorded once. The sequencing here drew on peripheral blood, taken on day 0 of AZD1222 vaccination. These receptors were taken from an adult in good health.

This chain uses TRBV5-1 with TRBJ2-5, with 9 bases identical to TRBD1. The germline CDR1 and CDR2 sequences are SGHRS and YFSETQ. The V gene end was trimmed by 4 bases and the J gene end by 4 bases; junction bases not matched to a gene: 8. This CDR3 region has 15 residues. The CDR3 sequence is CASSPGQGSVETQYF. CDR3 in DNA: TGCGCCAGCAGCCCCGGACAGGGGTCTGTAGAGACCCAGTACTTC.

The rearrangement joins TRBV27 to TRBJ2-2, with D possibly TRBD2 on 5 matching bases. The germline V gene has CDR1 MNHEY and CDR2 SMNVEV (reference sequence). V shed 5 bases and J shed 6 bases, with 10 bases lying between them. This CDR3 has 13 amino acids. The CDR3 is CASSRPSSGELFF. The CDR3 coding sequence is TGTGCCAGCAGTAGACCTAGCTCCGGGGAGCTGTTTTTT.

The chain combines TRBV28 with TRBJ1-1; 7 bases agree with TRBD1. Germline lookup yields CDR1 MDHEN and CDR2 SYDVKM. The V gene end was trimmed by 4 bases and the J gene end by 4 bases; junction bases not matched to a gene: 0. This CDR3 has 12 residues. CDR3 protein: CASSSGGTEAFF. The DNA of the CDR3 is TGTGCCAGCAGTTCAGGGGGCACTGAAGCTTTCTTT.

The chain is built from TRBV21-1 and TRBJ2-7; the table's D gene call, TRBD1, was not cross checked with the DNA. TRBV21-1 represents a pseudogene. The CDR3 loop spans 20 amino acids. CDR3 protein: CASSSLMRQALPSEPYEQYF. The CDR3 nucleotides are TGTGCCAGCAGCTCCCTCATGAGACAGGCCCTTCCCTCCGAACCCTACGAGCAGTACTTC.

The J gene is TRBJ2-2, the V gene TRBV11-3; possible D gene TRBD2, 6 bases. The CDR3 has 15 amino acids. The V and J ends lost 3 bases and 4 bases respectively, with 12 bases between them. CDR1 SGHNT and CDR2 YENEEA come from the germline V gene. CDR3 bases: TGTGCCAGCAGCTTGCGGGGAGCCGGCACCGGGGAGCTGTTTTTT. Translating it yields CASSLRGAGTGELFF. The whole variable domain, filled in from reference TRBV11-3 and TRBJ2-2, reads EAGVVQSPRYKIIEKKQPVAFWCNPISGHNTLYWYLQNLGQGPELLIRYENEEAVDDSQLPKDRFSAERLKGVDSTLKIQPAELGDSAVYLCASSLRGAGTGELFFGEGSRLTVL.

This sequence joins TRBV3-1 (or the pseudogene TRBV3-2) and TRBJ1-3; D is unclear. The germline CDR1 and CDR2 sequences are LGHDT and YNNKEL (reference sequence). The V and J ends lost 1 base and 0 bases respectively, with 4 bases between them. There are 14 residues in the CDR3. CDR3 nucleotide sequence: TGTGCCAGCAGCCAAGGGTTCTCTGGAAACACCATATATTTT. Its translation is CASSQGFSGNTIYF.

The chain links TRBV27 to TRBJ1-5; 8 bases line up with TRBD1. J gave up 5 bases and V 5 bases, and 5 bases lay outside the gene matches. CDR3 length: 14 residues. Germline CDR1 reads MNHEY; CDR2 reads SMNVEV (reference sequence). Here the CDR3 DNA reads TGTGCCAGCAGTCTGGACAGGGAGTATCAGCCCCAGCATTTT. It specifies CASSLDREYQPQHF.

This chain links TRBV4-1 with TRBJ1-2; 7 positions match TRBD1. Trimming removed 0 bases from V and 8 bases from J; junction bases left unmatched: 9. CDR3 length: 15 residues. Germline V gene data show CDR1 as MGHRA and CDR2 as YSYEKL. CDR3 residues: CASSQEWDSYSGYTF. In DNA form, the CDR3 reads TGCGCCAGCAGCCAAGAATGGGACAGCTACTCCGGCTACACCTTC.

This sequence joins TRBV27 and TRBJ1-5; 7 bases are shared with TRBD1. V lost 3 bases and J lost 7; bases outside the gene matches: 0. The germline V gene has CDR1 MNHEY and CDR2 SMNVEV (reference sequence). This CDR3 region has 12 residues. The DNA for the CDR3 is TGTGCCAGCAGTTTGACAGGGCAGCCCCAGCATTTT. It encodes CASSLTGQPQHF.

This chain links TRBV3-1 (or the pseudogene TRBV3-2) with TRBJ2-5; D is ambiguous. The V gene lost 0 bases and the J gene lost 2 bases, with 10 bases spanning the gap. Germline V gene sequence: CDR1 LGHDT, CDR2 YNNKEL (reference sequence). The CDR3 consists of 15 residues. The CDR3 nucleotides read TGTGCCAGCAGCCAAGATCTAGAAACACAAGAGACCCAGTACTTC. This translates into CASSQDLETQETQYF.

V and J are TRBV18 and TRBJ2-3; no clear D. The V and J ends lost 10 bases and 2 bases respectively, with 16 bases between them. Germline lookup yields CDR1 KGHSH and CDR2 LQKENI. The CDR3 covers 14 residues. The CDR3 region has the DNA TGTGCCACCCTCCCCCCGATTACCACAGATACGCAGTATTTT. It translates to CATLPPITTDTQYF.

This clone occurred once. The genes are TRBV14 and TRBJ2-7, with 8 bases lining up with TRBD2. Looked up from germline, CDR1 is SGHDN and CDR2 is FVKESK. The CDR3 totals 18 residues. J lost 2 bases, V lost 0 bases, and 12 bases had no gene match. This CDR3 is CASSQDRIVGGRPYEQYF. In DNA, the CDR3 is TGTGCCAGCAGCCAAGATCGTATCGTCGGCGGGAGGCCCTACGAGCAGTACTTC.

The chain employs TRBV6-2 or TRBV6-3 and TRBJ2-7; D tentatively fits TRBD1 or TRBD2 (6 bases each). The V end lost 2 bases, the J end lost 7 bases, and 9 bases lay between the germline ends. The germline V gene has CDR1 MNHEY and CDR2 SVGEGT. This CDR3 contains 12 residues. The CDR3 loop is CASSYGGLEQYF. CDR3 nucleotide sequence: TGTGCCAGCAGTTACGGGGGGCTGGAGCAGTACTTC.

This clone was observed a handful of times. The J gene is TRBJ2-5, the V gene TRBV24-1; D is tentatively TRBD1 or TRBD2 (5 bases each). Germline values: CDR1 KGHDR, CDR2 SFDVKD. The CDR3 spans 17 residues. V lost 2 bases, J lost 1 base, and 16 bases lay in between. Written as DNA, the CDR3 is TGTGCCACCAGTGATTCACGGGACCCGGGCATCCAAGAGACCCAGTACTTC. Its translation is CATSDSRDPGIQETQYF.

By share, this clone counts as medium-sized. The genes are TRBV27 and TRBJ2-7; 8 positions match TRBD1. Per the germline V gene, CDR1 is MNHEY and CDR2 is SMNVEV (reference sequence). The CDR3 loop spans 12 amino acids. Germline trimming cut 5 bases from V and 9 bases from J; bases unmatched to any gene: 6. CDR3 nucleotides: TGTGCCAGCAGTACCAGGGGGCTCGGGCAGTACTTC. It translates to CASSTRGLGQYF.

The chain couples TRBV3-1 (or the pseudogene TRBV3-2) to TRBJ2-1; 9 positions agree with TRBD2. Germline CDR1 reads LGHDT; CDR2 reads YNNKEL (reference sequence). V gave up 0 bases and J gave up 8 bases; unmatched junction bases: 5. The CDR3 extends over 15 amino acids. Here the CDR3 reads CASSQDLAGYDEQFF. DNA for the CDR3: TGTGCCAGCAGCCAAGACCTAGCGGGATATGATGAGCAGTTCTTC.

V and J are TRBV21-1 and TRBJ1-3. TRBV21-1 is designated a pseudogene. The CDR3 has 19 amino acids. CDR3 in amino acids: CASSKSSRLISHSGNTIYF. CDR3 nucleotide sequence: TGTGCCAGCAGCAAAAGTTCACGATTAATAAGCCACTCTGGAAACACCATATATTTT.

This rearrangement joins TRBV28 to TRBJ2-2; a possible D gene is TRBD1 (5 bases). The V and J ends lost 3 bases and 3 bases respectively, with 14 bases between them. Germline values: CDR1 MDHEN, CDR2 SYDVKM. The CDR3 has 16 amino acids. Written as DNA, the CDR3 is TGTGCCAGCAGTTTGATAGGGGTTATTGACACCGGGGAGCTGTTTTTT. Protein product: CASSLIGVIDTGELFF.

The sample holds one count of this clone. The chain links TRBV27 to TRBJ2-7; D perhaps matches TRBD2 (5 bases). Germline V lookup: CDR1 MNHEY, CDR2 SMNVEV (reference sequence). The CDR3 length is 15 residues. Trimming shortened V by 0 bases and J by 2 bases, and 11 bases separated the two germline ends. The CDR3 DNA is TGTGCCAGCAGTTTATCGTCGGGATTGGCCTACGAGCAGTACTTC. This translates into CASSLSSGLAYEQYF.

The chain employs TRBV7-9 and TRBJ1-2; TRBD1 is a possible D gene (5 bases). Per germline, CDR1 SEHNR and CDR2 FQNEAQ (reference sequence). Deletions cut 0 bases from V and 8 bases from J, with 13 bases between. The CDR3 is 14 amino acids. Written as DNA, the CDR3 is TGTGCCAGCAGCTTAGCGTTGGCAGGGCAGGGCTACACCTTC. Encoded protein: CASSLALAGQGYTF.

V and J are TRBV4-1 and TRBJ2-7, with 9 bases fitting TRBD1. CDR1 MGHRA and CDR2 YSYEKL come from the germline V gene. The CDR3 contains 16 residues. Trimming cost V 4 bases and J 4 bases; bases outside gene matches: 11. This chain's CDR3 is CASSLHSSGQGYEQYF. CDR3 sequence (DNA): TGCGCCAGCAGCCTCCATAGCTCGGGACAGGGTTACGAGCAGTACTTC.